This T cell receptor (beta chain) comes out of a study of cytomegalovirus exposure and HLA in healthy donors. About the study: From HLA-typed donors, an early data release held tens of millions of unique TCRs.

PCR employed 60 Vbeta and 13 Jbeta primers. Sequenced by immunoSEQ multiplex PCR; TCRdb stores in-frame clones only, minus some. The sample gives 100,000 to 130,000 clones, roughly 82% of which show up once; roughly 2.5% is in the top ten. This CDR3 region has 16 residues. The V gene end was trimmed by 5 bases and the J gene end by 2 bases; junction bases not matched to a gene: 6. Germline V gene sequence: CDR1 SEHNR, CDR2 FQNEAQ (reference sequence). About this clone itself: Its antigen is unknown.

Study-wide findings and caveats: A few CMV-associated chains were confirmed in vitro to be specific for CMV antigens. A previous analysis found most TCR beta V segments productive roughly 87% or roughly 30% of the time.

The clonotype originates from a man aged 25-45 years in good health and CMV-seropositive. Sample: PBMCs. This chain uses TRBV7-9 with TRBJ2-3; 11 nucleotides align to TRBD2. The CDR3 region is CASSPGTSGFTDTQYF. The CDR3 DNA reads TGTGCCAGCAGCCCCGGGACTAGCGGATTCACAGATACGCAGTATTTT.